The rows below give T cell receptor beta chains drawn from one sample of a study of metastatic and nonmetastatic thyroid tumors. TCRdb called clones again from the PCR reads with MiXCR. This repertoire shows approximately 26,000 clones, 10% to 15% found once; its top ten account for around 5%. The sample consisted of blood. The receptors originated from a female donor with papillary thyroid cancer or a benign thyroid nodule (not recorded which). Some clones in this sample may be carry-over from other donors' samples. The CDR3 runs from the conserved cysteine through the conserved F or W. The order of the fields is V gene, CDR3 protein.

>TRBV4-2
CASSPTGGLGTDTQYF
>TRBV4-1
CASSQVTGHYEQYF
>TRBV11-1
CASSSNRGNSGNTIYF
>TRBV5-8
CASRTRWIYEHYF
>TRBV20-1
CSARSRGKNSNQPQHF
>TRBV29-1
CSVEDPRNYGYTF
>TRBV6-1
CASRAGAGEQYF
>TRBV28
CVSSLQSASSYEQYF
>TRBV5-6
CASTRAGIYEQYF
>TRBV9
CATSVAGARNYEQYF
>TRBV6-1
CASSERNTIYF
>TRBV6-6
CAISSLAGRSCEQYF
>TRBV9
CASSPGQGPSYNEQFF
>TRBV7-9
CASSFSQGNNEQFF
>TRBV11-2
CASSSGQGNGYTF
>TRBV6-1
CASSDAMRLGAREKLFF
>TRBV15
CATSRGGGVTNEKLFF
>TRBV5-1
CASATGHSNEKLFF
>TRBV18
CASSPNRQETQYF
>TRBV7-2
CASSETPIGEQYF
>TRBV28
CASSSGGEGYGYTF
>TRBV2
CASSARPRETQYF
>TRBV29-1
CSVVPSGTGAIIYEQYF
>TRBV2
CASSSRGTRQETQYF
>TRBV11-1
CASSSTSLRSYNEQFF
>TRBV20-1
CSARDTGGMGTEAFF
>TRBV27
CASSYGTTSNEQFF
>TRBV25-1
CASSGDYGPGRHTDTQYF
>TRBV19
CASRDREVQPQHF
>TRBV5-4
CASSSGQGSTNEKLFF
>TRBV6-4
CASSDIAGGPDTQYF
>TRBV15
CATSRFWGSEQYF
>TRBV5-6
CASSTGQGWAEAFF
>TRBV6-4
CASSDRPNEKLFF
>TRBV4-3
CASSQSWTSGRYEQYF
>TRBV7-2
CASSFIREETQYF
>TRBV9
CASSPERGHITDTQYF
>TRBV2
CASRGLGIAENEQFF
>TRBV7-2
CASRSSQGAGELFF
>TRBV18
CASSPPKGNTEAFF
>TRBV7-9
CASSYGPGLATYEQYF
>TRBV6-4
CVSSLTRPCYEQYF
>TRBV27
CASSLLGLAADNEQFF
>TRBV7-9
CASSLAVGLEKLFF
>TRBV6-1
CASSEVRISGANVLTF
>TRBV7-9
CASSLLYGHGYTF
>TRBV6-5
CASSSMINQPQHF
>TRBV19
CASINLGQPEAFF
>TRBV7-2
CAGSVRRDYTGELFF
>TRBV6-1
CASSPYQLVYGYTF
>TRBV7-8
CASSPGTSGRYEQYF
>TRBV12-3/TRBV12-4
CASLNAGQGIEAFF
>TRBV5-1
CASSLLGPPTDTQYF